The TCR beta chain described here comes from a study of blood T cell repertoires in COVID-19 (dated by TCRdb to about 2020). At the level of the whole study: Samples covering the acute and convalescent phases of COVID-19 were provided by collaborators in the United States, Italy and Spain. Samples came from the ongoing ImmuneRACE study (first 160 participants) plus 1,254 subjects from 6 global collaborators. Nearly every sample came with metadata listing a de-identified subject ID, COVID-19 status, age in years and sex. Deeply sampled blood TCRbeta repertoires from subjects exposed to, actively infected with, or recovered from COVID-19 were included in the dataset. HLA class I and class II types, where available, came from metadata supplied by the sample provider rather than from assay-based typing. The repertoires were released in a freely available public database meant as a resource for research on the immune response to SARS-CoV-2. The prospective study material was composed of cDNA or gDNA derived from T cells, B-cell-depleted T cells, or PBMCs. General findings and caveats noted by the study authors: How much clinical and demographic metadata was included differed by source and by participant, and the metadata was provided uncurated.

The collaborating institutions used their own protocols to collect whole blood in K2EDTA tubes. Collaborator samples were shipped for TCRbeta analysis as frozen whole blood, isolated PBMCs, or DNA extracted from either sample type. TCRbeta CDR3 regions were amplified from genomic DNA using the immunoSEQ Assay, a bias-controlled multiplex PCR. Concerning the study's data processing: Nucleated cell counts per sample were estimated from amplification of reference gene primers within the assay. To quantify the absolute abundance of each unique TCRbeta CDR3 rearrangement, sequence reads were collapsed and filtered. For each sample, productive Simpson clonality was calculated as the square root of Simpson's diversity index across productive rearrangements. Sourced from immuneACCESS, this table was stored by TCRdb with only in-frame sequences that have V and J called. A share of the clones is absent; for the studies checked, an unresolved V gene accounts for under half, and the remainder has no known explanation. Clone size and V and J calls were adopted from that table, with D and trimming inferred from the DNA. Across this sample there are roughly 150,000 clones, with 87% seen only once. The ten largest clones represent around 4.6% of the sample.

Compared with germline, V lacks 2 bases and J lacks 6 bases; bases without a gene match: 4. The germline V gene sets CDR1 to SGHAT and CDR2 to FQNNGV. The CDR3 spans 14 residues, from the cysteine through the phenylalanine. Just CDR3 DNA is preserved here, 42 bases in frame from base 1. As to this clone: Its antigen target is currently unknown. Qualities for individual bases were not recorded, and no much larger clone is one base off.

Sequences were obtained from peripheral blood. The TCR originated in a human donor in a cohort sampled during active COVID-19. Rearrangement joined TRBV11-2 to TRBJ1-2, with TRBD1 matching 9 junction bases. The CDR3 protein: CASSLNRGQDGYTF. The DNA sequence is TGTGCCAGCAGCTTAAACAGGGGGCAGGATGGCTACACCTTC.